This TCR beta chain was sequenced in a study of blood T cell repertoires in COVID-19. As for the study in general: Spain, Italy and the United States supplied samples that represented acute and convalescent COVID-19. T cells, B-cell-depleted T cells, or PBMCs provided the cDNA or gDNA that served as material.

This CDR3 contains 15 residues. Germline loops: CDR1 MNHEY, CDR2 SMNVEV (reference sequence). V was clipped by 6 bases and J by 5 bases; unmatched bases: 9. Measured with immunoSEQ multiplex PCR; TCRdb has only the in-frame clones, and not every one. The table lists fewer than 70,000 clones, 78% of them singletons. Sequencing was carried out using peripheral blood. The origin of this receptor is a human donor in a cohort sampled during active COVID-19. The chain couples TRBV27 to TRBJ2-7, with 11 nucleotides matching TRBD2. CDR3: CASSPGGLAADEQYF. The CDR3 DNA sequence: TGTGCCAGCAGCCCGGGGGGACTAGCGGCCGACGAGCAGTACTTC.